This T cell receptor (beta chain) was sequenced during a study of blood T cells in healthy people across ages. Study conclusions and caveats: The study regarded diversity estimates from one million T cells as underestimates. Leaving the PBMCs unsorted stopped any conclusive comparison of naive versus antigen-experienced cells. CMV infection status of these donors was not known. When set beside aged donors, long-lived donors presented more naive CD4+ cells and higher diversity.

The germline V gene encodes CDR1 PRHDT and CDR2 FYEKMQ (reference sequence). This CDR3 comprises 13 residues. The V end was cut by 1 base, the J end by 5 bases, with 9 bases between. Using a J-beta primer mix together with a sample-barcoded 5' primer, a second PCR was run for roughly 7 to 12 cycles. TCRdb passed the 5' RACE reads through MiXCR, listing each CDR3 protein once. The table shows 1.5 million or so distinct CDR3 sequences, with under 55% occurring only once. Regarding this clonotype: The antigen remains undetermined.

The receptor comes from a woman under 30 in good health. Specimen: blood. The chain uses TRBV13 and TRBJ2-7; no firm D call. The CDR3 coding sequence is TGTGCCAGCAGCTTAGAGTTGCGTAACGAGCAGTACTTC. Translating it yields CASSLELRNEQYF.